The T cell receptor (beta chain) under discussion was sequenced for a study of shared clonotypes between healthy human individuals. On the study more broadly: Donors, aged 18 to 49, were a couple of women and a few men. CD4 naive and memory got three plates each, CD8 naive two, CD8 memory one.

With V trimmed by 2 bases and J by 4 bases, 9 bases remained unmatched. Germline values: CDR1 MNHNY, CDR2 SVGAGI (reference sequence). The CDR3 covers 16 residues. Naive-designated CD8 cells lacked CD45RO, were positively enriched for CCR7, and omitted terminally differentiated effector memory CD45RA+ cells. Study-wide findings and caveats: The four-donor shared clonotypes exceeded non-shared clonotypes in generation probability, with non-shared ones scoring lower. Relative to memory subsets, naive subsets generally showed larger estimated richness.

A word on this clone: Its antigen remains unknown.

Method: immunoSEQ multiplex PCR; TCRdb's copy keeps in-frame clones and lacks some. The sample yields about 2 million clones, just under 95% seen once. The chain recombines TRBV6-6 with TRBJ2-5, with 8 positions matching TRBD2. This TCR came from a man between 18 and 29 years old in good health. Sequencing was done on a sample of naive CD8+ T cells sorted from blood. DNA of the CDR3: TGTGCCAGCAGTTACGGCGGGGGGTTAGAGAGAGAGACCCAGTACTTC. Amino acid sequence: CASSYGGGLERETQYF.